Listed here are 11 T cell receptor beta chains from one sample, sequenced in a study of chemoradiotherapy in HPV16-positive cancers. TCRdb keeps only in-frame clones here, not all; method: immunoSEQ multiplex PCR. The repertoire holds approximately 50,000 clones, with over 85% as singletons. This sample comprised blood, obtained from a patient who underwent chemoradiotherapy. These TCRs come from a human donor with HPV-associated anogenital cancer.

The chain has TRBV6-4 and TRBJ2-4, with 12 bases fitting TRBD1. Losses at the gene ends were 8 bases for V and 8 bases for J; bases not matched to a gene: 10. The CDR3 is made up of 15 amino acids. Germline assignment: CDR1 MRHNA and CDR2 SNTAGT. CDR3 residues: CASGTGTGGLDIQYF. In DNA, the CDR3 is TGTGCCAGCGGGACCGGGACAGGGGGCTTGGACATTCAGTACTTC.

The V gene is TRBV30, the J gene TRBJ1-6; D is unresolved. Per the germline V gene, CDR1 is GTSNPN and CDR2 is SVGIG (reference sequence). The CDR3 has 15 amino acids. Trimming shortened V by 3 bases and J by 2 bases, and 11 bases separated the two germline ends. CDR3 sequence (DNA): TGTGCCTGGAGGGGTGCCCGTACCTATAATTCACCCCTCCACTTT. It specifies CAWRGARTYNSPLHF.

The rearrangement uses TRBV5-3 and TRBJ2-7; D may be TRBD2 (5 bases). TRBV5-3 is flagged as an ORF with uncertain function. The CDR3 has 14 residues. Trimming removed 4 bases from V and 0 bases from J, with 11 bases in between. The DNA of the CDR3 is TGTGCCAGAAGCCCGGGGTGCAACTCCTACGAGCAGTACTTC. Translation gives CARSPGCNSYEQYF.

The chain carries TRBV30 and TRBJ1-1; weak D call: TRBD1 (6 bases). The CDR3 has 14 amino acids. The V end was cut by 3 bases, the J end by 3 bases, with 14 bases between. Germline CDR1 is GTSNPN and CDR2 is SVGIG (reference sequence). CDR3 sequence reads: CAWRESGDYTEAFF. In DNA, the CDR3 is TGTGCCTGGAGGGAATCAGGGGACTACACTGAAGCTTTCTTT.

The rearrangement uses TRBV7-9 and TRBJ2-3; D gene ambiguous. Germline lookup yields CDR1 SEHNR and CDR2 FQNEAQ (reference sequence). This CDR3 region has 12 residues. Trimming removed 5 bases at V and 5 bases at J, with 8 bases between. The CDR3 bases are TGTGCCAGCAGCCCATTGGGAGATACGCAGTATTTT. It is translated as CASSPLGDTQYF.

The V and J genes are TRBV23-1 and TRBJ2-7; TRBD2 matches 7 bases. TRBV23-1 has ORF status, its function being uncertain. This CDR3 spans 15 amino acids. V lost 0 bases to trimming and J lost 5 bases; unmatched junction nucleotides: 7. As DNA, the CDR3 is TGCGCCAGCAGTCAATCGAAACTAGCGTTCCACGAGCAGTACTTC. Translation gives CASSQSKLAFHEQYF.

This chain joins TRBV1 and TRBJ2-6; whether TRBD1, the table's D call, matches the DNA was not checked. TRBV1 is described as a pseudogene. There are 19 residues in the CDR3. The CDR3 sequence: CTSSQLARGQISGANVLTF. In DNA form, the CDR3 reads TGCACCAGCAGCCAACTCGCCAGGGGTCAGATCTCTGGGGCCAACGTCCTGACTTTC.

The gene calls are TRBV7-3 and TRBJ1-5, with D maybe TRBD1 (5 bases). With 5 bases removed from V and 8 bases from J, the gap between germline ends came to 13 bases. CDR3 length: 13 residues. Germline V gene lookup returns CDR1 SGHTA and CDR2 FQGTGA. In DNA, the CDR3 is TGTGCCAGCAGCCCGAGCCCCAGGGAGCCCCAGCATTTT. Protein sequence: CASSPSPREPQHF. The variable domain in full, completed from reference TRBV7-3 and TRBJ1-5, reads GAGVSQTPSNKVTEKGKYVELRCDPISGHTALYWYRQSLGQGPEFLIYFQGTGAADDSGLPNDRFFAVRPEGSVSTLKIQRTERGDSAVYLCASSPSPREPQHFGDGTRLSIL.

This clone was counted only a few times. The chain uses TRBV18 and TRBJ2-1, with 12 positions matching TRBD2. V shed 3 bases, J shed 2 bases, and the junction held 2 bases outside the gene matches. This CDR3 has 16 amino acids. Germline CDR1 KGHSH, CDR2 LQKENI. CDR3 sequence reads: CASSPRTSGTYNEQFF. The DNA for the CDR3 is TGTGCCAGCTCACCGAGGACTAGCGGGACCTACAATGAGCAGTTCTTC.

Here the CDR3 DNA reads TGTGCCAGCAGTCAGACAGGGATATACACTGAAGCTTTCTTT. Its translation is CASSQTGIYTEAFF. The chain links TRBV27 to TRBJ1-1, with 7 nucleotides matching TRBD1. Germline CDR1 MNHEY, CDR2 SMNVEV (reference sequence). The CDR3 is 14 amino acids. Trimming removed 5 bases from V and 3 bases from J; junction bases left unmatched: 6.

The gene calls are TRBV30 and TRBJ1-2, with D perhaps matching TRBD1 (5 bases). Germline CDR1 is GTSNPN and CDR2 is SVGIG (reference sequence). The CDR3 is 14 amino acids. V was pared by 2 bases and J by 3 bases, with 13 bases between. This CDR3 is CAWSRGGSDYGYTF. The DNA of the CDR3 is TGTGCCTGGAGTCGGGGGGGTTCGGACTATGGCTACACCTTC.